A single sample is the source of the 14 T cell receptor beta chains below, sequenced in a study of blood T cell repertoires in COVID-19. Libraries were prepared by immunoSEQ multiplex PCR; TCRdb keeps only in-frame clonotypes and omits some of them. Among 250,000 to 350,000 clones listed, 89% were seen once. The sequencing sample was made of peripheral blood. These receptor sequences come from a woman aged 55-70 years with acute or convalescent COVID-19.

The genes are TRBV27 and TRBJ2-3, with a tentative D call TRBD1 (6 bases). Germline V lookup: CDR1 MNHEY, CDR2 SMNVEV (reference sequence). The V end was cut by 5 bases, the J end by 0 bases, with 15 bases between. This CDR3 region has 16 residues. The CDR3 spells CASSPGRGRSTDTQYF. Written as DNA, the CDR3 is TGTGCCAGCAGTCCCGGCAGGGGCCGTAGCACAGATACGCAGTATTTT.

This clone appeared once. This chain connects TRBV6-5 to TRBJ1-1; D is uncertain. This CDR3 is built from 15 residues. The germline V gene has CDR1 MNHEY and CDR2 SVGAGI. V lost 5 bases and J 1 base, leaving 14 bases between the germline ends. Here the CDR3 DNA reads TGTGCCAGCAGTCGAGCGTGGCAGCGGAACACTGAAGCTTTCTTT. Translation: CASSRAWQRNTEAFF.

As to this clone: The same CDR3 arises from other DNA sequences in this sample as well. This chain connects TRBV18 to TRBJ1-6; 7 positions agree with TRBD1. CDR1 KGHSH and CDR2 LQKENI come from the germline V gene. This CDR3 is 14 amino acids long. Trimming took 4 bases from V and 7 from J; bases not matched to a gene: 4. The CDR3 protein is CASSRDRINSPLHF. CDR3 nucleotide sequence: TGTGCCAGCTCACGGGACAGAATAAATTCACCCCTCCACTTT.

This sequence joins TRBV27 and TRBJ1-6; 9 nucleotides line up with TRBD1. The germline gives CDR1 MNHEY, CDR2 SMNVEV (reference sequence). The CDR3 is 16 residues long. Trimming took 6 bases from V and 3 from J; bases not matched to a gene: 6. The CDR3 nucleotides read TGTGCCAGCAGCCGACTGACAGGGGGCTATAATTCACCCCTCCACTTT. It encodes CASSRLTGGYNSPLHF.

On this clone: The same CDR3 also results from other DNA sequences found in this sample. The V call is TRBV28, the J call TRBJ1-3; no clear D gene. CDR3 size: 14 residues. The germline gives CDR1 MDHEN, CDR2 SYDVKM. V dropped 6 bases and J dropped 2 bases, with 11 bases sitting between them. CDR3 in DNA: TGTGCCAGCAGCCCTCCCGGTACTGGAAACACCATATATTTT. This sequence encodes CASSPPGTGNTIYF.

CDR3 protein: CASSLGKSLYGYTF. CDR3 DNA sequence: TGTGCCAGTAGTCTCGGGAAGTCTCTCTATGGCTACACCTTC. This chain uses TRBV19 with TRBJ1-2, with unresolved D. Germline assignment: CDR1 LNHDA and CDR2 SQIVND (reference sequence). The CDR3 length is 14 residues. Trimming shortened V by 5 bases and J by 4 bases, and 14 bases separated the two germline ends.

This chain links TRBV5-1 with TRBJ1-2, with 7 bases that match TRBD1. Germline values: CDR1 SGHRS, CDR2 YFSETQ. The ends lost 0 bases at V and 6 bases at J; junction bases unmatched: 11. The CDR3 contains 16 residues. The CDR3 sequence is CASSLVPGGPSHGYTF. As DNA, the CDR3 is TGCGCCAGCAGCTTGGTTCCAGGGGGACCGAGCCATGGCTACACCTTC.

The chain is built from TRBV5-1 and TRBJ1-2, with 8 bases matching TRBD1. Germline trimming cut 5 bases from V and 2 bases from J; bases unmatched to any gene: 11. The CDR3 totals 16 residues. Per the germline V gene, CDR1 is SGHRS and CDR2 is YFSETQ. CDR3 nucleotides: TGCGCCAGCAGACCCGAGCCGGGACAGGAGAACTATGGCTACACCTTC. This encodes CASRPEPGQENYGYTF.

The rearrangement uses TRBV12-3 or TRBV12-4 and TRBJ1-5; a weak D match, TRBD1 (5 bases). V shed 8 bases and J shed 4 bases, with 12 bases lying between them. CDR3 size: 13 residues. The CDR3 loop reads CASGPGGNQPQHF. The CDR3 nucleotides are TGTGCCAGCGGGCCCGGGGGTAATCAGCCCCAGCATTTT.

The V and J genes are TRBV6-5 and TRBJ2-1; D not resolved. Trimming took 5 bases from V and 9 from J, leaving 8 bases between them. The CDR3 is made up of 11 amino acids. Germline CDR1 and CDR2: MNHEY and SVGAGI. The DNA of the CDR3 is TGTGCCAGCAGTACCGCGCGTGAGCAGTTCTTC. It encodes CASSTAREQFF.

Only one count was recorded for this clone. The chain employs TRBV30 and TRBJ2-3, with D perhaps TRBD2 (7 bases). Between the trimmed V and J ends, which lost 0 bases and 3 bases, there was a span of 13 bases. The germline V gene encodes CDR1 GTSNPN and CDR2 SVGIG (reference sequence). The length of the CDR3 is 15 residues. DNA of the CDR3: TGTGCCTGGAGTGTACTGGGAGGGGGAACAGATACGCAGTATTTT. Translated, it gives CAWSVLGGGTDTQYF.

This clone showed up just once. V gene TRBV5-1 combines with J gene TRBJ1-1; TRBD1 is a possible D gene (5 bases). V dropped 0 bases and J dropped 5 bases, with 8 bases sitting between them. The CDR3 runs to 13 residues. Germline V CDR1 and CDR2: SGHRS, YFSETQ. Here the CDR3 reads CASSLARETEAFF. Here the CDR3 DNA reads TGCGCCAGCAGCTTGGCCAGGGAAACTGAAGCTTTCTTT.

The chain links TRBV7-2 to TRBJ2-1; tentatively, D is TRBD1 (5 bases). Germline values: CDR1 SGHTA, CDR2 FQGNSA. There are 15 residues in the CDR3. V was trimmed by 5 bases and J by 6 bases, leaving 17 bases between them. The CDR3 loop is CASSPDTRMVNEQFF. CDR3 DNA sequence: TGTGCCAGCAGCCCGGACACGCGGATGGTCAATGAGCAGTTCTTC.

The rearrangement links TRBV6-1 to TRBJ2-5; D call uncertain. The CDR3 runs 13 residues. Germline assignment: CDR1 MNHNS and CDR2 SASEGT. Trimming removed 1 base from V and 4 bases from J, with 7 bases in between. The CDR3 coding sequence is TGTGCCAGCAGTGAAGACCCCGGAGAGACCCAGTACTTC. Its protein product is CASSEDPGETQYF.